This note documents a single TCR beta chain sequence. These data originate in a study of blood T cell repertoires in COVID-19. About the study: The United States, Italy and Spain provided the acute and convalescent COVID-19 samples. PBMCs, B-cell-depleted T cells, or T cells provided the cDNA or gDNA that made up the material.

Source study methods: Estimation of nucleated cell counts relied on the amplification of reference gene primers. Profiling relied on immunoSEQ multiplex PCR, and the TCRdb table lists in-frame clones only, not all of them. V and J calls and clone size follow that table, whereas D and trimming were derived from the DNA. The data hold about 140,000 clones, with 65% to 90% observed a single time. Unmatched junction bases numbered 6, after V lost 1 base and J lost 6 bases. Germline V gene sequence: CDR1 LGHDT, CDR2 YNNKEL (reference sequence). The CDR3 extends over 15 amino acids. The sequencing sample was made of peripheral blood. This chain uses TRBV3-1 (or the pseudogene TRBV3-2) with TRBJ2-3; 8 bases agree with TRBD2. The source of this sequence is a woman aged 55-70 years with active or convalescent COVID-19. The CDR3 nucleotides read TGTGCCAGCAGCCAAGGGGTAGCGGGAACTGATACGCAGTATTTT. Protein: CASSQGVAGTDTQYF.